The following is a T cell receptor beta chain sequence with its context. This may stem from a read error, because a much larger clone lies one nucleotide away. This entry belongs to a study of glioma-infiltrating T cells. Using RNA template, CDR3s of TCR alpha and beta were amplified with iRepertoire arm-PCR. TCRdb called the multiplex PCR reads again in MiXCR, with one record for every CDR3 protein. The sample has about 93,000 distinct CDR3 sequences; approximately 42% are singletons. Sequencing was done on a sample of glioma tissue, nonneoplastic brain tissue, or PBMCs (not recorded which). The origin of this receptor is a human donor with low-grade glioma or glioblastoma, undergoing nonglioma brain surgery, or in good health (not recorded which).

The CDR3 sequence: CASALRVLDIEYF. The DNA of the CDR3 is TGTGCTAGTGCTCTGAGGGTTTTAGACATTGAGTACTTC. The chain joins TRBV12-5 to TRBJ2-4; TRBD2 might be the D (5 bases). This CDR3 spans 13 amino acids. Per the germline V gene, CDR1 is LGHNT and CDR2 is FRNRAP.